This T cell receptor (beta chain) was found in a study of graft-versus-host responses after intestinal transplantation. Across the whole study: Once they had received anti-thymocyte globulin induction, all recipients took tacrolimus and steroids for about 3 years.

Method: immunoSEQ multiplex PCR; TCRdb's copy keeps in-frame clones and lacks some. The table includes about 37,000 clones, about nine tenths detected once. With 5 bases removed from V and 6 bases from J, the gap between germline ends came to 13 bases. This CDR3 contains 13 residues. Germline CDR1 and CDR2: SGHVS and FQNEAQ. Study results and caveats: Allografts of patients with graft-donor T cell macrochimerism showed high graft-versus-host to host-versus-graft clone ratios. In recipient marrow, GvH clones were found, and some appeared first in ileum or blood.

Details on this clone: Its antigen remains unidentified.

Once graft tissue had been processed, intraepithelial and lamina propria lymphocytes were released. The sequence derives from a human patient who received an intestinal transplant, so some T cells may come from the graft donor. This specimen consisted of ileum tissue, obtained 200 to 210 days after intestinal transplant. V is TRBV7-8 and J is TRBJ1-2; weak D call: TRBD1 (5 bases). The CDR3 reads CASSPTGEHGYTF. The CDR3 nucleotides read TGTGCCAGCAGCCCTACAGGAGAACATGGCTACACCTTC.